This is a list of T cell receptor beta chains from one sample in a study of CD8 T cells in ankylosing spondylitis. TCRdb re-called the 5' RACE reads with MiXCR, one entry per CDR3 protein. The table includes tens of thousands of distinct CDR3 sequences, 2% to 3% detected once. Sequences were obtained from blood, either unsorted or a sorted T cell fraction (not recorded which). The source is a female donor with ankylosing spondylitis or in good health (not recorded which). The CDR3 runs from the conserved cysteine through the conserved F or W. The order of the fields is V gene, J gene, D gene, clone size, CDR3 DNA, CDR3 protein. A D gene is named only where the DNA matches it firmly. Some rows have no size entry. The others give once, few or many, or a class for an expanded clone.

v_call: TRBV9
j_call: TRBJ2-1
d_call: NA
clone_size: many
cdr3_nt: TGTGCCAGCAGCTCTCAGTCTGGGCAGTTCTTC
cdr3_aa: CASSSQSGQFF

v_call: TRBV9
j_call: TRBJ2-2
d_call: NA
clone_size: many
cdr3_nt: TGTGCCAGCAGCGTTGAATCCTCGAACACCGGGGAGCTGTTTTTT
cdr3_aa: CASSVESSNTGELFF

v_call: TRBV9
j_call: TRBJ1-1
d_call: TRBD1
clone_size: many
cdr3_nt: TGTGCCAGCAGCGCTCAGGGGGCCACACAAAACACTGAAGCTTTCTTT
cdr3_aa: CASSAQGATQNTEAFF

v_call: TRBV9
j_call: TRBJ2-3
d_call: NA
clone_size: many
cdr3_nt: TGTGCCAGCAGCGTACGAGAGGGGGTTACGCAGTATTTT
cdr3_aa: CASSVREGVTQYF

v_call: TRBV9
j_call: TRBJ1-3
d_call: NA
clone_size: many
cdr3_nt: TGTGCCAGCAGCCCTTTGGCGTCCTCTGGAAACACCATATATTTT
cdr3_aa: CASSPLASSGNTIYF

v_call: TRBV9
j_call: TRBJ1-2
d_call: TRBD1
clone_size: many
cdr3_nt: TGTGCCAGCAGCGTCTCGGGACAGGGGGATGGCTACACCTTC
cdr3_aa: CASSVSGQGDGYTF

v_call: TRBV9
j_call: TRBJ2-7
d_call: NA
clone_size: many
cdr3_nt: TGTGCCAGCAGCGTAGGTCCGCTCCGTAACTCCTACGAGCAGTACTTC
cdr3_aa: CASSVGPLRNSYEQYF

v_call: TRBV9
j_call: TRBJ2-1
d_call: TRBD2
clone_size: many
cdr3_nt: TGTGCCAGCAGTCCGACTAGCGCATCCTACAATGAGCAGTTCTTC
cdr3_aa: CASSPTSASYNEQFF

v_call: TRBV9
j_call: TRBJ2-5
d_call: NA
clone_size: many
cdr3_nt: TGTGCCAGCAGCCCCCCAGGGAGAAACCAAGAGACCCAGTACTTC
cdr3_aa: CASSPPGRNQETQYF

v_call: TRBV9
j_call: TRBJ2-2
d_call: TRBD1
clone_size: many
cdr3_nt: TGTGCCAGTGCAGGGGGCGCGAACACCGGGGAGCTGTTTTTT
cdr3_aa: CASAGGANTGELFF

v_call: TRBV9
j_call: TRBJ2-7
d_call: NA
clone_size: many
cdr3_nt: TGTGCCAGCAGCGTAGACGGCGGGACCTCCTACGAGCAGTACTTC
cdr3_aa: CASSVDGGTSYEQYF

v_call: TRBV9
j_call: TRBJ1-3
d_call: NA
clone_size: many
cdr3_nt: TGTGCCAGCAGCCCATTCCAGGGAAATTCTGGAAACACCATATATTTT
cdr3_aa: CASSPFQGNSGNTIYF

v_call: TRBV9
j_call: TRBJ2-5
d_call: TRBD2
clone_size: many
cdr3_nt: TGTGCCAGCAGCGCAACTAGCGGAACACAAGAGACCCAGTACTTC
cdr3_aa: CASSATSGTQETQYF

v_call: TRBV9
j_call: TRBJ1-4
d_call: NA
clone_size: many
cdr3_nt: TGTGCCAGCGGACCGGGACCGGCTAATGAAAAACTGTTTTTT
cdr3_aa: CASGPGPANEKLFF

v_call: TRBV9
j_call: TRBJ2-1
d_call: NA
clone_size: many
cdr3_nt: TGTGCCAGCAGCGAGGGTCATAGCCTTACCTACAATGAGCAGTTCTTC
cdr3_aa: CASSEGHSLTYNEQFF

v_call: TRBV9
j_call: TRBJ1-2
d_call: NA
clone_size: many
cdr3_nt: TGTGCCAGCAGCGTAGATCCAGGTGCCTATGGCTACACCTTC
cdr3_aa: CASSVDPGAYGYTF

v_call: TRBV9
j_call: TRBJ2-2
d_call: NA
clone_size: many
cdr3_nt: TGTGCCAGCAGCGTAGTCCCCGGATCTCTTAGGGAGCTGTTTTTT
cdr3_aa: CASSVVPGSLRELFF

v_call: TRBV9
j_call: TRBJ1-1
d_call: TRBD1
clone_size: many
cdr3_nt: TGTGCCAGCAGCGCGACAGGGATTACTGAAGCTTTCTTT
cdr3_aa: CASSATGITEAFF

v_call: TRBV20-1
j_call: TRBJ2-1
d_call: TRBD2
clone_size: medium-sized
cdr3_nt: TGCAGTGTTGGGACTAGCGGTTTTACTAACAATGAGCAGTTCTTC
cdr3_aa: CSVGTSGFTNNEQFF

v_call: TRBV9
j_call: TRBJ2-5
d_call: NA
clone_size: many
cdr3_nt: TGTGCCAGCAGCCCGATGGACATCACGCGGGAGACCCAGTACTTC
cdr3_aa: CASSPMDITRETQYF

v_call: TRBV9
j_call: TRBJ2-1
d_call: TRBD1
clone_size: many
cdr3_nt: TGTGCCAGCAGCGTAATGGGACAGGGCACCAATGAGCAGTTCTTC
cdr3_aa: CASSVMGQGTNEQFF

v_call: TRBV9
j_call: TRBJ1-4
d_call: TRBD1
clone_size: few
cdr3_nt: TGTGCCAGCAGTAACCCGGGACAGGGGACTGAAAAACTGTTTTTT
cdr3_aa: CASSNPGQGTEKLFF

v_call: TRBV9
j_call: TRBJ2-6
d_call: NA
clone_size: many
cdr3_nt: TGTGCCAGTGGCGTTCAGAGGATCTCTAGGGCCAACGTCCTGACTTTC
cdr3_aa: CASGVQRISRANVLTF

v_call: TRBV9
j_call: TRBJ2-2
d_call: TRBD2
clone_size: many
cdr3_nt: TGTGCCAGCAGCACTTGGACTAGCGGGGGGGCGCGGGAGCTGTTTTTT
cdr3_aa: CASSTWTSGGARELFF

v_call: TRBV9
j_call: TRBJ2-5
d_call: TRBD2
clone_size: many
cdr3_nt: TGTGCCAGCAGCGCACCGGGACTAGCGGGAGGGAAAGAGACCCAGTACTTC
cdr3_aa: CASSAPGLAGGKETQYF

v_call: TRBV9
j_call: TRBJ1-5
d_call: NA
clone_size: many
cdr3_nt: TGTGCCAGCAGCGTAGGGGTTAATAGCAATCAGCCCCAGCATTTT
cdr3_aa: CASSVGVNSNQPQHF

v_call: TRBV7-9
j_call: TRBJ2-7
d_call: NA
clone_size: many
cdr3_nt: TGTGCCAGCAGCTTACAAGGGGTAGTCGAGCAGTACTTC
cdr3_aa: CASSLQGVVEQYF

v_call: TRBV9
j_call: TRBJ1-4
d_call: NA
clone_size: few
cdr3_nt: TGTGCCAGCAGCGTAGGCCGGGACCCGGCGGAAAAACTGTTTTTT
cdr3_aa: CASSVGRDPAEKLFF

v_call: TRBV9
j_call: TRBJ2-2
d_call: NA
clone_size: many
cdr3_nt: TGTGCCAGCACCAAATTGGGGGGGCCGAACACCGGGGAGCTGTTTTTT
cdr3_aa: CASTKLGGPNTGELFF

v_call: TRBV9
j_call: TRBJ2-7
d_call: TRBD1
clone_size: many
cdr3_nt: TGTGCCAGCAGCGCGGGGACAGGAAACTACGAGCAGTACTTC
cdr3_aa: CASSAGTGNYEQYF

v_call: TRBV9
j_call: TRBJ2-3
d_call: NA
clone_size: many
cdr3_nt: TGTGCCAGCAGCTCCAGGCTAGGGGATAGCACAGATACGCAGTATTTT
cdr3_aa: CASSSRLGDSTDTQYF

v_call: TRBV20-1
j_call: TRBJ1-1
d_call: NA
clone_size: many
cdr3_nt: TGCAGTGCTAGAAACCCCAGCGGACGGGAGAACACTGAAGCTTTCTTT
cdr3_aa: CSARNPSGRENTEAFF

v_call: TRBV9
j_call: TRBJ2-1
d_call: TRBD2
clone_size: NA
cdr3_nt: TGTGCCAGCAGCCTAGTAGGGACTAGCTACAATGAGCAGTTCTTC
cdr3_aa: CASSLVGTSYNEQFF

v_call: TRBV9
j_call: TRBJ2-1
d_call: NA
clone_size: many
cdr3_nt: TGTGCCAGCAGCGTAGTAATGGACCAGAACACCGAGCAGTTCTTC
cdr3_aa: CASSVVMDQNTEQFF

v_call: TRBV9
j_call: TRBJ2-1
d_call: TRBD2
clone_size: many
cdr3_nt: TGTGCCAGCAGCGTACGACCGGGACTAGCGGGAGGGCCCGCGGATGAGCAGTTCTTC
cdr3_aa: CASSVRPGLAGGPADEQFF

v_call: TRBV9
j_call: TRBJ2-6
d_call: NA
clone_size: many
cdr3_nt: TGTGCCAGCAGTCTATTGGGGCAGGCGGACTCTGGGGCCAACGTCCTGACTTTC
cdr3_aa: CASSLLGQADSGANVLTF

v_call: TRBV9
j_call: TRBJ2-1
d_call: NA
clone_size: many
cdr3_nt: TGTGCCAGCAGCACCTACCCAGGGCGGGAGCAGTTCTTC
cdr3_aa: CASSTYPGREQFF

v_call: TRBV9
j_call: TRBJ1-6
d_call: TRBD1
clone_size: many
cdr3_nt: TGTGCCAGCAGCGTCAGGGGGAGCTCCTATAATTCACCCCTCCACTTT
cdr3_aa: CASSVRGSSYNSPLHF

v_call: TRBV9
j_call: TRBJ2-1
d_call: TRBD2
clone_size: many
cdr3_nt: TGTGCCAGCAGCGTAGTTCCGGGACTAGCGGGAAACAATGAGCAGTTCTTC
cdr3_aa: CASSVVPGLAGNNEQFF

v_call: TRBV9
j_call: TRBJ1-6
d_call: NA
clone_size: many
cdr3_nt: TGTGCCAGCAGCGGGGACGGAGGAAATTCACCCCTCCACTTT
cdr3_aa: CASSGDGGNSPLHF

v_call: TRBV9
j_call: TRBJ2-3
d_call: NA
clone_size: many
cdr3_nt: TGTGCCAGCAGCGTAGGTCCACGCACAGATACGCAGTATTTT
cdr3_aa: CASSVGPRTDTQYF

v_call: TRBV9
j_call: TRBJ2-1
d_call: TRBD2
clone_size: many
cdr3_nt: TGTGCCAGCAGCGTAGCGGGTAGCGGGCGTGAGCAGTTCTTC
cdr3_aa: CASSVAGSGREQFF

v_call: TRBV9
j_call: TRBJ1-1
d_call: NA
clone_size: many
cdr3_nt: TGTGCCAGCAGCGGACGACTTAACTCTCCGAACACTGAAGCTTTCTTT
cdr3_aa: CASSGRLNSPNTEAFF

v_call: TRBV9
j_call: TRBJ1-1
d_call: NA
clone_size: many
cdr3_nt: TGTGCCAGCAGCCCGACGTCCAGGGTCGGTGTGAACACTGAAGCTTTCTTT
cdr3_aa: CASSPTSRVGVNTEAFF

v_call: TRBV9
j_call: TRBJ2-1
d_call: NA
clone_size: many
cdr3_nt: TGTGCCAGCAGCGTGGCAGATAAAACCTACAATGAGCAGTTCTTC
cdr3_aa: CASSVADKTYNEQFF

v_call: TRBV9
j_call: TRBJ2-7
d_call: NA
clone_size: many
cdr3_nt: TGTGCCAGCAGCGTAGGGGATGGGGCTACCTACGAGCAGTACTTC
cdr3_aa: CASSVGDGATYEQYF

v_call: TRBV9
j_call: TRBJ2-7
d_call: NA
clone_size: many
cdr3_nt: TGTGCCAGCAGCGTAGAGACTTTCCCCTACGAGCAGTACTTC
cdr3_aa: CASSVETFPYEQYF

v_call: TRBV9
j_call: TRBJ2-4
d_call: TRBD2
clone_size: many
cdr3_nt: TGTGCCAGCAGCGCTTCTAGCGGGAGTGGGGGCCAAAACATTCAGTACTTC
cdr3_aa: CASSASSGSGGQNIQYF

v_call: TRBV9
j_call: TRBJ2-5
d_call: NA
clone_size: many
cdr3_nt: TGTGCCAGCAGCGTAGCAGGAGGTCAGACCCAAGAGACCCAGTACTTC
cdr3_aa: CASSVAGGQTQETQYF

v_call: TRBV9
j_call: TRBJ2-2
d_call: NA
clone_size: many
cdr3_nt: TGTGCCAGCAGCCCAATATTATCCGGGGAGCTGTTTTTT
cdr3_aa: CASSPILSGELFF

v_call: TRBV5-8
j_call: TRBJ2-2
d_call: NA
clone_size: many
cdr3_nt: TGTGCCAGCAGCTCCACCGGGACATCGAACACCGGGGAGCTGTTTTTT
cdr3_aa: CASSSTGTSNTGELFF

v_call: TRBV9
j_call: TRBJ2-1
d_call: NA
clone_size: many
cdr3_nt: TGTGCCAGCAGCGTAGATAGCGGCTTTTACAATGAGCAGTTCTTC
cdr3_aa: CASSVDSGFYNEQFF

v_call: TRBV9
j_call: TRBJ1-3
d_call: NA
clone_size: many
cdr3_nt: TGTGCCAGCAGCCCCGCCCTGGGGGTAGGAAACACCATATATTTT
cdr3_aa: CASSPALGVGNTIYF

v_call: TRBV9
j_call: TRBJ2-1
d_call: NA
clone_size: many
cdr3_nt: TGTGCCAGCAGCGGGGGTGGGGCGGGGGCTTCCTACAATGAGCAGTTCTTC
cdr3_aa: CASSGGGAGASYNEQFF

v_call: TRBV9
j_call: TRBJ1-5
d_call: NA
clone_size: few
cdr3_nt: TGTGCCAGCAGCGTAGACGGGGTGGGCAATCAGCCCCAGCATTTT
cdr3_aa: CASSVDGVGNQPQHF

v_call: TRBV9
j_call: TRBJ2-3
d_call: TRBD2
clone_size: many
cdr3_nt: TGTGCCAGCAGCGCGACTAGCGGTTTCGGTGGGGATACGCAGTATTTT
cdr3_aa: CASSATSGFGGDTQYF

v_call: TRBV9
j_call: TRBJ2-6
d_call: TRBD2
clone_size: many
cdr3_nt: TGTGCCAGCAGCCCACGTCTCGCGGGAGGGACTGGGGCCAACGTCCTGACTTTC
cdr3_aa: CASSPRLAGGTGANVLTF

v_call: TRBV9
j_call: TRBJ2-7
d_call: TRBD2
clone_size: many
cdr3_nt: TGTGCCAGCAGCCCGGGGGAGGGCTTGAACGAGCAGTACTTC
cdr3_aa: CASSPGEGLNEQYF

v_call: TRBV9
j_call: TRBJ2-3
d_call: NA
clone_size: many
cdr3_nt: TGTGCCAGCAGCGTCCAACTCCTGGGGTTTTCTACTAGCACAGATACGCAGTATTTT
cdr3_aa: CASSVQLLGFSTSTDTQYF

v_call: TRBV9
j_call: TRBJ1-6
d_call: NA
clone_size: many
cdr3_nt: TGTGCCAGCAGCGTAGCTGGTCGTTCACCCCTCCACTTT
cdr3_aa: CASSVAGRSPLHF